This TCR beta chain was documented in a study of tumor-infiltrating lymphocytes in primary liver carcinoma (dated by TCRdb to about 2017). For the study in its entirety: Between late 2015 and March 2016, roughly 5 patients in China with histopathologically diagnosed primary liver carcinoma had their tumors surgically resected. The study combined TCRbeta repertoire sequencing, expression microarrays and whole-exome sequencing across five regions of each liver tumor, with adjacent normal tissue and blood. A total of around 35 specimens from 5 patients, comprising approximately 25 tumor regions, 5 adjacent noncancerous liver tissues and 5 peripheral blood samples, were covered by TCRbeta repertoire sequencing. Each sample produced about 3.5 to 8 million productive TCRbeta reads, and read depth showed no significant difference between tissue types. Of the five patients (three men and two women, aged 30 to 69 years), four had hepatocellular carcinoma and one had combined HCC and intrahepatic cholangiocarcinoma. High reproducibility was observed for the technical replicate repertoires, with mean shared-clone rates approximately 0.9 and correlation coefficients above 0.95. The five patients had tumors of stage T1-T3 N0M0, with maximum diameters ranging from 4.2 to 10 cm.

On the study overall, not on this receptor specifically: Comparison of CD4+ and CD8+ T cell repertoires was precluded by the use of bulk unsorted samples. Repertoire overlap was higher between tumor regions (mean about 35%) than tumor-adjacent (17%) or tumor-blood (approximately 15%) pairs, consistent with antigen-driven expansion. Compared with blood, tumors had a significantly larger share of the repertoire taken up by the top 250 clones (p = 0.039). The study included only a few patients, and the authors note findings should be validated in a larger study. Because only the TCR beta chain was sequenced and unpaired alpha chains were not captured, true repertoire diversity is likely underestimated.

Trimming removed 3 bases from V and 3 bases from J; the gene matches leave 5 bases unexplained. The CDR3 starts with the cysteine, ends with the phenylalanine, and has 15 residues. Just CDR3 DNA is preserved here, 45 bases in frame from base 1. As encoded in the germline V gene, CDR1 is MDHEN while CDR2 is SYDVKM. A constant-region primer and ProtoScript II reverse transcriptase were used to reverse-transcribe TCRbeta-specific cDNA from roughly 0.55 ug total RNA. Construction of the TCRbeta libraries relied on three nested rounds of multiplex PCR, following a slightly modified ARM-PCR procedure. Each of the first two PCR rounds ran for about 10 cycles and used multiplex TRBV1-TRBV30 forward primers together with a Cbeta reverse primer. Sample barcodes and Illumina adapters were added in a final 25-cycle PCR with Deep VentR polymerase. Before sequencing, amplicons between 200 and 500 bp were purified from gel using a QIAquick gel extraction kit. An Illumina HiSeq 2500 was used to sequence the TCRbeta amplicons with 250-bp paired-end reads. The original pipeline was this. Trimmomatic v0.33 was used to quality-trim the reads, and FLASH v1.2.11 was used to merge paired reads so that full CDR3 sequences could be recovered. V, D and J germline segments were assigned to the rearranged TCRbeta sequences using MiGEC v1.2.1b. Clonotype statistics and Shannon-Wiener diversity indices were computed with VDJtools v1.0.0. Except for diversity analysis, only the 250 most abundant clonotypes of each sample were used in subsequent analyses to reduce sampling bias. Using fastp at Q25 and MiXCR, TCRdb reprocessed the public reads and kept productive beta chains. Every CDR3 protein is listed once, alongside the most common genes and DNA of its rows. TCRdb, rather than the study authors, made the V and J calls. This sample holds approximately 210,000 distinct CDR3 sequences; 65% were observed only once. Roughly 6.8% of the sample belongs to the ten largest clones.

A few counts support this clonotype. The antigen it recognizes is unknown. There are no base qualities to consult, and no much larger clone falls within one base. Blood RNA was extracted from unsorted whole blood using TRIzol reagent, and germline DNA was obtained with the DNeasy Blood & Tissue kit. At the time of sampling, the patients were treatment-naive and had chronic HBV infection. Before surgery, roughly 4 milliliters of peripheral blood were collected into K2EDTA tubes. Rearrangement joined TRBV28 to TRBJ2-7; the central 10 bases match TRBD2. The material sequenced was peripheral blood. This TCR was recovered from an older woman with primary liver carcinoma and hepatitis B virus infection. The CDR3 has the sequence CASSFRGTSVYEQYF. The DNA sequence is TGTGCCAGCAGTTTTAGGGGGACTAGCGTCTACGAGCAGTACTTC.